This TCR beta chain was sequenced in a study of cytomegalovirus exposure and HLA in healthy donors. General study results and limits: A later analysis reported that several of the most significant clusters appeared to be linked to common viral pathogens, among them Epstein-Barr virus. The records held CMV serostatus as the only immune exposure information. Within a later analysis, the majority of CMV-associated TCR beta chains appeared HLA-restricted. A few V segments could not be told apart, such as TRBV6-2 and TRBV6-3, and were left out.

The CDR3 loop spans 14 amino acids. The germline V and J ends were trimmed by 5 bases and 3 bases, with 13 bases remaining between them. The germline V gene has CDR1 SGHDN and CDR2 FVKESK. With 60 Vbeta and 13 Jbeta primers, the PCR was carried out. TCRdb's copy holds only in-frame clones and misses some; the assay was immunoSEQ multiplex PCR. The sample has some 120,000 clones, less than 85% seen once. For this clone: The antigen remains undetermined.

This TCR was sampled from a woman in her forties in good health and CMV-seronegative. Sequenced input: PBMCs. The chain joins TRBV14 to TRBJ1-1; tentative D call: TRBD1 (6 bases). The CDR3 is CASSKKGVDTEAFF. The DNA for the CDR3 is TGTGCCAGCAGCAAAAAGGGGGTGGACACTGAAGCTTTCTTT. The variable domain in full, completed from reference TRBV14 and TRBJ1-1, reads EAGVTQFPSHSVIEKGQTVTLRCDPISGHDNLYWYRRVMGKEIKFLLHFVKESKQDESGMPNNRFLAERTGGTYSTLKVQPAELEDSGVYFCASSKKGVDTEAFFGQGTRLTVV.